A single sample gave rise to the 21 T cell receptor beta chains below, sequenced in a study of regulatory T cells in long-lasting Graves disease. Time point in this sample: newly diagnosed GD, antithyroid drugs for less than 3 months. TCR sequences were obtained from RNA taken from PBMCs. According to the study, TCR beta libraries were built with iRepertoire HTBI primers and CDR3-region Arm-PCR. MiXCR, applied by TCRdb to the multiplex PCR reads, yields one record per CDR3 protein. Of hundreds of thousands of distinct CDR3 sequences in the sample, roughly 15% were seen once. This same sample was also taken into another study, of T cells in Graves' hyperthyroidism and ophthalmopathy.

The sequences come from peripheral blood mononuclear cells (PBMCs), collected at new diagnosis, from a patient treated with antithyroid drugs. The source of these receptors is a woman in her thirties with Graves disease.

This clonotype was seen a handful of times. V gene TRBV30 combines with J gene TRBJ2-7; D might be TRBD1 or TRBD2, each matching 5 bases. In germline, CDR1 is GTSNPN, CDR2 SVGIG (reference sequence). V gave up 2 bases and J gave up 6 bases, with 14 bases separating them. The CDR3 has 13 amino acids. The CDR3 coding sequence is TGTGCCTGGAGTAAATCGGGGCCTCTCGAGCAGTACTTC. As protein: CAWSKSGPLEQYF.

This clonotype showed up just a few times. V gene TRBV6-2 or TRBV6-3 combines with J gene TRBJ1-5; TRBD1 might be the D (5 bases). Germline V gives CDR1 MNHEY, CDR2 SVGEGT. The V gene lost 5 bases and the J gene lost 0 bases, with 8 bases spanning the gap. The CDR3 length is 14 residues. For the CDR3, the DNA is TGTGCCAGCAGTCGGGGGAATAGCAATCAGCCCCAGCATTTT. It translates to CASSRGNSNQPQHF.

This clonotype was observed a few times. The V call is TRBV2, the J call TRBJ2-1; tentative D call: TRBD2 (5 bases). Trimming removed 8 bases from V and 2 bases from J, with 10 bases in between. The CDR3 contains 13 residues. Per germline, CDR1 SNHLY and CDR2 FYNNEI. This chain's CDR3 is CASWAGTYNEQFF. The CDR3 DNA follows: TGTGCCAGCTGGGCCGGGACCTACAATGAGCAGTTCTTC.

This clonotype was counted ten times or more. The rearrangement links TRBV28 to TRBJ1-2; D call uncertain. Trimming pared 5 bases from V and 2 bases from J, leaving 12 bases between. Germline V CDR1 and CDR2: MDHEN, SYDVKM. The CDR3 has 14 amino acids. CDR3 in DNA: TGTGCCAGCAGTGAAGCAGGAAGAAACTATGGCTACACCTTC. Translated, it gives CASSEAGRNYGYTF.

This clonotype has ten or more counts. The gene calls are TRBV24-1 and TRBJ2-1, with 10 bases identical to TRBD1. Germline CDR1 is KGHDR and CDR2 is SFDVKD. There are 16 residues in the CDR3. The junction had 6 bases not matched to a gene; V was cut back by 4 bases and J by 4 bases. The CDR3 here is CATSDPGQGVYNEQFF. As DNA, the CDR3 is TGTGCCACCAGTGACCCTGGACAGGGGGTATACAATGAGCAGTTCTTC.

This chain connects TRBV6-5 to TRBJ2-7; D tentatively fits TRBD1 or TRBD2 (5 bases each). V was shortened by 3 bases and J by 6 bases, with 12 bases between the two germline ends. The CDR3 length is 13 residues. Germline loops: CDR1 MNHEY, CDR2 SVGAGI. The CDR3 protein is CASSYPPGGEQYF. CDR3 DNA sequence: TGTGCCAGCAGTTATCCCCCTGGGGGCGAGCAGTACTTC.

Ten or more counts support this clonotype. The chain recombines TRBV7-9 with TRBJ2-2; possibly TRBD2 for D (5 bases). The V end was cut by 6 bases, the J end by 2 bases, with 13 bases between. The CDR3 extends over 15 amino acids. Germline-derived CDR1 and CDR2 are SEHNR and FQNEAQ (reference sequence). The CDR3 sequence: CASSLGRKNTGELFF. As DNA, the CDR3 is TGTGCCAGCAGTCTGGGGAGAAAAAACACCGGGGAGCTGTTTTTT. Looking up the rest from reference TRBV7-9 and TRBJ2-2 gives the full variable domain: DTGVSQNPRHKITKRGQNVTFRCDPISEHNRLYWYRQTLGQGPEFLTYFQNEAQLEKSRLLSDRFSAERPKGSFSTLEIQRTEQGDSAMYLCASSLGRKNTGELFFGEGSRLTVL.

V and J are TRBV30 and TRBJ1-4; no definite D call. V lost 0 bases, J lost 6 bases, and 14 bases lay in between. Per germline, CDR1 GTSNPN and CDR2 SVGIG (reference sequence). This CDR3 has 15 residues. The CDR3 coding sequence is TGTGCCTGGAGTGTAAAGTTGGGTACTTATGAAAAACTGTTTTTT. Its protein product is CAWSVKLGTYEKLFF.

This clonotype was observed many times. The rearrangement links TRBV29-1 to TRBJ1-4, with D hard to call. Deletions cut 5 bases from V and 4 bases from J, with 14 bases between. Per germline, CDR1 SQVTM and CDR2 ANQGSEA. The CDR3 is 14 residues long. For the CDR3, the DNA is TGCAGCGTTCTCACCCCCGGAGATAATGAAAAACTGTTTTTT. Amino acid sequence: CSVLTPGDNEKLFF.

CDR3 nucleotide sequence: TGTGCCAGCGGGGGGGGATGGCTAGCCAAAAACATTCAGTACTTC. It specifies CASGGGWLAKNIQYF. J is TRBJ2-4 and V is TRBV6-2 or TRBV6-3, with TRBD2 matching over 7 bases. With V trimmed by 8 bases and J by 0 bases, 7 bases remained unmatched. The CDR3 is made up of 15 amino acids. Germline lookup yields CDR1 MNHEY and CDR2 SVGEGT.

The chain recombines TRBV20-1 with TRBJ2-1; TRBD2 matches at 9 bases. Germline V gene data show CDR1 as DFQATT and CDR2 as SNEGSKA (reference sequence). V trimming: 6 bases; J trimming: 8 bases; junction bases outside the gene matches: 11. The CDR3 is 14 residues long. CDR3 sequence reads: CSATRLAAADEQFF. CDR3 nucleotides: TGCAGTGCGACGAGACTAGCGGCGGCTGATGAGCAGTTCTTC.

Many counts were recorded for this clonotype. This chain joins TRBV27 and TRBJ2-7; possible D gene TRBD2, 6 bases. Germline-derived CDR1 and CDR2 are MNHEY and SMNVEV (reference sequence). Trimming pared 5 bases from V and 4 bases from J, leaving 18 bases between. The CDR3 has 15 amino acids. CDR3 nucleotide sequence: TGTGCCAGCAGTACCCTCGTGCGGGACTCTTACGAGCAGTACTTC. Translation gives CASSTLVRDSYEQYF.

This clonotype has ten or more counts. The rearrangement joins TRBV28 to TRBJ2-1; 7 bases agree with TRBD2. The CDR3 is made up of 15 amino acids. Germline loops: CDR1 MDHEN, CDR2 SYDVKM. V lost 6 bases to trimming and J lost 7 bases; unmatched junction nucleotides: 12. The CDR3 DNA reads TGTGCCAGCAGCCCCGGGGGGAGGGCCATAAATGAGCAGTTCTTC. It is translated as CASSPGGRAINEQFF.

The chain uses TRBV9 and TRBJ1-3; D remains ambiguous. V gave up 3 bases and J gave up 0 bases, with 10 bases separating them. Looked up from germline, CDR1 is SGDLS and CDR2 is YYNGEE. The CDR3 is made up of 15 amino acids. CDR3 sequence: CASSAGSSSGNTIYF. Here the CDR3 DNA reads TGTGCCAGCAGCGCGGGGTCGTCCTCTGGAAACACCATATATTTT.

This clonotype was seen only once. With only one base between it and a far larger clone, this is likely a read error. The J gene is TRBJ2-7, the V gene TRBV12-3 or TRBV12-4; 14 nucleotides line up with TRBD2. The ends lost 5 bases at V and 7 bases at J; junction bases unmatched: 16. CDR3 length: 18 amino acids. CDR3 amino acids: CASSPPRTSGRWYNEQYF. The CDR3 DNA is TGTGCCAGCAGTCCGCCTAGGACTAGCGGGAGGTGGTACAATGAGCAGTACTTC.

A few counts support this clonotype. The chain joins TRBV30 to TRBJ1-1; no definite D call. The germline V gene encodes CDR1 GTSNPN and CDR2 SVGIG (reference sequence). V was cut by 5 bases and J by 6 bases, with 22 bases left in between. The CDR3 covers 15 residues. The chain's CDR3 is CAWGQLGASPPEAFF. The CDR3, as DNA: TGTGCCTGGGGCCAACTAGGTGCCTCCCCTCCTGAAGCTTTCTTT.

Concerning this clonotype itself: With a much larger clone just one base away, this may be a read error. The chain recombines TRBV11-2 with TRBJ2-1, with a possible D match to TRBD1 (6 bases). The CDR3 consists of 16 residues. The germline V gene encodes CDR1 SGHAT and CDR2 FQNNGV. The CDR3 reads CASSFTLRDTYNGQFF. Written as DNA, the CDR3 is TGTGCCAGCAGCTTTACCCTCCGGGACACATACAATGGGCAGTTCTTC.

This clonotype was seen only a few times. This CDR3 is CASSPGTAQNNSPLHF. The CDR3 DNA reads TGTGCCAGCTCGCCCGGGACCGCGCAAAATAATTCACCCCTCCACTTT. This sequence joins TRBV18 and TRBJ1-6; D is possibly TRBD1 (5 bases). The CDR3 spans 16 residues. Trimming shortened V by 6 bases and J by 5 bases, and 17 bases separated the two germline ends. Germline V gives CDR1 KGHSH, CDR2 LQKENI.

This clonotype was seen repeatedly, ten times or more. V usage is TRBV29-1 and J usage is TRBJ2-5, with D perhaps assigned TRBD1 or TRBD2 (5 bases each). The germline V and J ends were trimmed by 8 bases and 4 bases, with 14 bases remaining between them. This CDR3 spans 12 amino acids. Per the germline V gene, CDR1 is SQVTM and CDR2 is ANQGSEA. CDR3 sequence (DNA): TGCAGCTCCCTATGGGGGATAGAGACCCAGTACTTC. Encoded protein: CSSLWGIETQYF.

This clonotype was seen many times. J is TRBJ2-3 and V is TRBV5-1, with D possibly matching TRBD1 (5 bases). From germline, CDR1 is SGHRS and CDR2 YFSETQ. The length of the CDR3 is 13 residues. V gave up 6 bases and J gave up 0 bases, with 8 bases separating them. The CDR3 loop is CASKRGSTDTQYF. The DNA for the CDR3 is TGCGCCAGCAAAAGGGGCAGCACAGATACGCAGTATTTT.

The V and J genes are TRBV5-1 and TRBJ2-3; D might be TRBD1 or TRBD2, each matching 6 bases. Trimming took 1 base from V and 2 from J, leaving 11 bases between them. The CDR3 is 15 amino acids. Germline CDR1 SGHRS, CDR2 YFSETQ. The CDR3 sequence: CASSLFGGPTDTQYF. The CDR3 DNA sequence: TGCGCCAGCAGCTTGTTTGGGGGGCCCACAGATACGCAGTATTTT.